The 10 T cell receptor beta chains listed next were all sequenced from one sample in a study of blood T cell repertoires in COVID-19. Here immunoSEQ multiplex PCR was the method, and the copy in TCRdb shows in-frame clones only, minus some. The sample lists around 300,000 clones, over 70% occurring once. The sample consisted of PBMCs or T cells enriched from blood (not recorded which). These receptors all come from a young man who had recovered from COVID-19.

The chain couples TRBV18 to TRBJ2-5; D may be TRBD1 (5 bases). The length of the CDR3 is 14 residues. Trimming stripped 6 bases from V and 4 bases from J, with 15 bases between. Per germline, CDR1 KGHSH and CDR2 LQKENI. As DNA, the CDR3 is TGTGCCAGCTCGCCCCAGGGTTGGGGAGAGACCCAGTACTTC. Its protein product is CASSPQGWGETQYF. The entire variable domain, with the rest obtained from reference TRBV18 and TRBJ2-5, is as follows: NAGVMQNPRHLVRRRGQEARLRCSPMKGHSHVYWYRQLPEEGLKFMVYLQKENIIDESGMPKERFSAEFPKEGPSILRIQQVVRGDSAAYFCASSPQGWGETQYFGPGTRLLVL.

J is TRBJ1-2 and V is TRBV19; TRBD1 matches at 12 bases. Germline V lookup: CDR1 LNHDA, CDR2 SQIVND (reference sequence). The V segment lost 5 bases and the J segment 0 bases; nucleotides outside the gene matches: 7. This CDR3 is built from 17 residues. This CDR3 is CASSPRDRGLTNYGYTF. The CDR3, as DNA: TGTGCCAGTAGTCCCCGGGACAGGGGGCTCACTAACTATGGCTACACCTTC. Full variable domain (missing parts from reference TRBV19 and TRBJ1-2): DGGITQSPKYLFRKEGQNVTLSCEQNLNHDAMYWYRQDPGQGLRLIYYSQIVNDFQKGDIAEGYSVSREKKESFPLTVTSAQKNPTAFYLCASSPRDRGLTNYGYTFGSGTRLTVV.

The genes are TRBV5-1 and TRBJ2-1; 15 bases align to TRBD2. V shed 4 bases and J 9 bases; nucleotides not matched to a gene: 5. Germline V gene data show CDR1 as SGHRS and CDR2 as YFSETQ. The CDR3 totals 15 residues. CDR3 protein: CASSPRTSGGGEQFF. CDR3 DNA: TGCGCCAGCAGCCCGAGGACTAGCGGGGGGGGTGAGCAGTTCTTC.

The V and J genes are TRBV18 and TRBJ1-1; TRBD1 agrees at 7 bases. The CDR3 consists of 13 residues. With 10 bases clipped from V and 7 bases from J, the junction kept 12 bases outside the gene matches. CDR1 is KGHSH and CDR2 is LQKENI in the germline V gene. The CDR3 DNA reads TGTGCCAATACCCGGGACAGCTCGGATGAAGCTTTCTTT. Its translation: CANTRDSSDEAFF. The variable domain in full, with the rest retrieved from reference TRBV18 and TRBJ1-1, is NAGVMQNPRHLVRRRGQEARLRCSPMKGHSHVYWYRQLPEEGLKFMVYLQKENIIDESGMPKERFSAEFPKEGPSILRIQQVVRGDSAAYFCANTRDSSDEAFFGQGTRLTVV.

The V gene is TRBV5-1, the J gene TRBJ1-3; weak D call: TRBD1 (5 bases). Trimming removed 0 bases from V and 3 bases from J, with 10 bases in between. The germline V gene encodes CDR1 SGHRS and CDR2 YFSETQ. The CDR3 consists of 15 residues. This chain's CDR3 is CASSLGTGRGNTIYF. In nucleotides, the CDR3 is TGCGCCAGCAGCTTGGGTACAGGACGTGGAAACACCATATATTTT.

V usage is TRBV5-1 and J usage is TRBJ1-4, with 9 bases aligning to TRBD1. The germline gives CDR1 SGHRS, CDR2 YFSETQ. The V and J ends lost 2 bases and 2 bases, in that order; junction bases with no gene match: 1. CDR3 size: 15 residues. The CDR3 bases are TGCGCCAGCAGCTTCACAGGGGGCACTAATGAAAAACTGTTTTTT. Translation: CASSFTGGTNEKLFF.

V is TRBV10-3 and J is TRBJ2-5; 10 bases match TRBD2. Losses at the gene ends were 3 bases for V and 4 bases for J; bases not matched to a gene: 8. From germline, CDR1 is ENHRY and CDR2 SYGVKD. The CDR3 length is 16 residues. DNA for the CDR3: TGTGCCATCAGTGAATCCAGCGGGGGGGCGAGAGAGACCCAGTACTTC. Protein: CAISESSGGARETQYF.

This clone was detected only once. The rearrangement joins TRBV30 to TRBJ2-2; possibly TRBD1 for D (6 bases). V was pared by 0 bases and J by 4 bases, with 15 bases between. The CDR3 is 16 residues long. Germline V gives CDR1 GTSNPN, CDR2 SVGIG (reference sequence). DNA of the CDR3: TGTGCCTGGAGTGTATACCACACACAGGGCACCGGGGAGCTGTTTTTT. Its translation is CAWSVYHTQGTGELFF. Complete variable domain (other parts from reference TRBV30 and TRBJ2-2): SQTIHQWPATLVQPVGSPLSLECTVEGTSNPNLYWYRQAAGRGLQLLFYSVGIGQISSEVPQNLSASRPQDRQFILSSKKLLLSDSGFYLCAWSVYHTQGTGELFFGEGSRLTVL.

This sequence joins TRBV21-1 and TRBJ1-6; TRBD1, the table's D call, lacks a check against the DNA. TRBV21-1 represents a pseudogene. The CDR3 runs to 17 residues. CDR3 sequence reads: CASRRGQGSSYNSPLHF. DNA for the CDR3: TGTGCCAGCCGGAGGGGACAGGGTAGCTCCTATAATTCACCCCTCCACTTT.

The CDR3 coding sequence is TGTGCCAGCAGTCCCTACCAGCGGGGCTTCACAGATACGCAGTATTTT. This codes for CASSPYQRGFTDTQYF. The gene calls are TRBV6-2 or TRBV6-3 and TRBJ2-3; 7 bases map to TRBD2. After removal of 5 bases from V and 2 bases from J, the junction contained 10 bases not matched to a gene. CDR1 and CDR2 from the germline V gene are MNHEY and SVGEGT. The CDR3 contains 16 residues.